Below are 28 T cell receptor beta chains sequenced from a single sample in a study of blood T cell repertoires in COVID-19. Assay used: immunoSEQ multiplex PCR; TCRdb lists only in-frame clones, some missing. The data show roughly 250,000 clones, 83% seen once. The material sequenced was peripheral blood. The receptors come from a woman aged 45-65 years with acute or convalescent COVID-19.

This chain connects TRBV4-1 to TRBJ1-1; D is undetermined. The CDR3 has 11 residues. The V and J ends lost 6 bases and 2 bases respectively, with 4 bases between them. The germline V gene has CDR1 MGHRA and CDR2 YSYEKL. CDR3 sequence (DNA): TGCGCCAGCAGAACAAACACTGAAGCTTTCTTT. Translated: CASRTNTEAFF.

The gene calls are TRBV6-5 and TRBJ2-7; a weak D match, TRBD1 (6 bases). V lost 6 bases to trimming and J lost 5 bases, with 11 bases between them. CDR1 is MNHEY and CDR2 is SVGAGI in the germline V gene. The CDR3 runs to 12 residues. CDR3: CASSRGGNEQYF. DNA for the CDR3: TGTGCCAGCAGCCGAGGGGGAAACGAGCAGTACTTC.

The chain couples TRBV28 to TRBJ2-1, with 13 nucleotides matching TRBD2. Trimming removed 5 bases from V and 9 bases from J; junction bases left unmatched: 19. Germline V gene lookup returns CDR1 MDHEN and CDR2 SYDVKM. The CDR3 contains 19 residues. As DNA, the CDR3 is TGTGCCAGCAGTCAGGACATTACACTAGCGGGAGGGACGGGCCGTGAGCAGTTCTTC. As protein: CASSQDITLAGGTGREQFF. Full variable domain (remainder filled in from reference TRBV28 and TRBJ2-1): DVKVTQSSRYLVKRTGEKVFLECVQDMDHENMFWYRQDPGLGLRLIYFSYDVKMKEKGDIPEGYSVSREKKERFSLILESASTNQTSMYLCASSQDITLAGGTGREQFFGPGTRLTVL.

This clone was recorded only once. The CDR3 loop reads CASSTTGTTLDTQYF. The CDR3 coding sequence is TGTGCCAGCAGCACCACCGGGACTACCCTGGATACGCAGTATTTT. The rearrangement joins TRBV7-9 to TRBJ2-3, with TRBD2 matching 7 bases. Looked up from germline, CDR1 is SEHNR and CDR2 is FQNEAQ (reference sequence). V shed 5 bases, J shed 6 bases, and the junction held 11 bases outside the gene matches. The CDR3 loop spans 15 amino acids.

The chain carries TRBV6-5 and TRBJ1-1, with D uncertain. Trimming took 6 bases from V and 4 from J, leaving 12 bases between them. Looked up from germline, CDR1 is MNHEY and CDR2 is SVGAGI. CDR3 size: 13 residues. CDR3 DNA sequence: TGTGCCAGCAGGCCCGAGGTGCGCACTGAAGCTTTCTTT. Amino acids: CASRPEVRTEAFF.

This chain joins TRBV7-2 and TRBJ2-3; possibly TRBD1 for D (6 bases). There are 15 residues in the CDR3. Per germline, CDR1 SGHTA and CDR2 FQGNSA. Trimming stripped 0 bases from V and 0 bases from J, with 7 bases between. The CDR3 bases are TGTGCCAGCAGCTTAGCAAGGGGGAGCACAGATACGCAGTATTTT. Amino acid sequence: CASSLARGSTDTQYF.

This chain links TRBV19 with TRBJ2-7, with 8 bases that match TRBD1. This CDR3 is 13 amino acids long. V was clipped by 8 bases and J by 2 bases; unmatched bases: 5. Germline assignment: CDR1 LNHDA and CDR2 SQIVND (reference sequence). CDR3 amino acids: CASGQQGAYEQYF. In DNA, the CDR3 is TGTGCCAGTGGGCAACAGGGGGCCTACGAGCAGTACTTC.

In DNA form, the CDR3 reads TGTGCCAGCAGCCGAGGACAGGGGGGTATCGGGGAGCTGTTTTTT. It specifies CASSRGQGGIGELFF. This chain uses TRBV2 with TRBJ2-2; 10 bases are a match to TRBD1. Germline CDR1 reads SNHLY; CDR2 reads FYNNEI. The CDR3 extends over 15 amino acids. V lost 6 bases and J lost 7; bases outside the gene matches: 8.

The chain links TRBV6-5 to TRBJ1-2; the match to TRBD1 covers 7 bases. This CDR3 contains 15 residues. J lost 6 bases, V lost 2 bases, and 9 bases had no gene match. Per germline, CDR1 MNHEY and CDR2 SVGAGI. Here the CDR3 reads CASSYAQTGNHGYTF. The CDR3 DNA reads TGTGCCAGCAGTTACGCACAGACAGGGAACCATGGCTACACCTTC.

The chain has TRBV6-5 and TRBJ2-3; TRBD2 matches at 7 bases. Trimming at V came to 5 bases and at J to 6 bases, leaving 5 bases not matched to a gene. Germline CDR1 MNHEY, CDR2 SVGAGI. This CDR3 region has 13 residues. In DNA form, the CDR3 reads TGTGCCAGCAGTCTGGCGGGGGTTGATACGCAGTATTTT. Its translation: CASSLAGVDTQYF.

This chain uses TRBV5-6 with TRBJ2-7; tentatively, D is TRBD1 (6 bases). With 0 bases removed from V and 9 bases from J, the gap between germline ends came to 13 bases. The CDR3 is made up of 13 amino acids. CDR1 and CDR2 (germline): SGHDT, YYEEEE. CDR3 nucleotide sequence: TGTGCCAGCAGCTTGGGACAGGTTCAACGGCAGTACTTC. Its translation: CASSLGQVQRQYF.

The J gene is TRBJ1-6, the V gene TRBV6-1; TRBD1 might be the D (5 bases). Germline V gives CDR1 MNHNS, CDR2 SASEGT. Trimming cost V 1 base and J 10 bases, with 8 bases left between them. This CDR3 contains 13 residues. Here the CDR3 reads CASSEEGRSPLHF. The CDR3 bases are TGTGCCAGCAGTGAAGAGGGGAGGTCACCCCTCCACTTT.

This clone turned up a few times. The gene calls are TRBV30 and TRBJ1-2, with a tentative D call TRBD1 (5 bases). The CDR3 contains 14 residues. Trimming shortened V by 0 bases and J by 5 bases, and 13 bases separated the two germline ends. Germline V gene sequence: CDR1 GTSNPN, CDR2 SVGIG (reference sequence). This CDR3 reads CAWSVHRQKYGYTF. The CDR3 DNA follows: TGTGCCTGGAGTGTACACAGGCAGAAGTATGGCTACACCTTC.

CDR3 region: CASRPRPDYPEQFF. DNA for the CDR3: TGTGCCAGCAGACCCAGACCGGACTACCCGGAGCAGTTCTTC. The V call is TRBV27, the J call TRBJ2-1, with D possibly matching TRBD2 (6 bases). Germline CDR1 MNHEY, CDR2 SMNVEV (reference sequence). The ends were cut back, 6 bases at V and 10 bases at J, with 19 bases in the middle. The CDR3 consists of 14 residues.

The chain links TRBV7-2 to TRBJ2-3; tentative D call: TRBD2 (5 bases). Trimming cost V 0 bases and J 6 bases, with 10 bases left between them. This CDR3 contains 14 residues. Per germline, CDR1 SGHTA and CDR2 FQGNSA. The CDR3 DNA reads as TGTGCCAGCAGCTTAGCCGGGGTTGCGGATACGCAGTATTTT. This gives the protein CASSLAGVADTQYF.

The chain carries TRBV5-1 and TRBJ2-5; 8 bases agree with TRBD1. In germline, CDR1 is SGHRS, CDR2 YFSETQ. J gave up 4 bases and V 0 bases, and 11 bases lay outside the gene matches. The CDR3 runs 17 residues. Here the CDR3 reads CASSLAVTGDFGETQYF. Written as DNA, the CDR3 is TGCGCCAGCAGCTTGGCCGTGACAGGGGATTTCGGAGAGACCCAGTACTTC.

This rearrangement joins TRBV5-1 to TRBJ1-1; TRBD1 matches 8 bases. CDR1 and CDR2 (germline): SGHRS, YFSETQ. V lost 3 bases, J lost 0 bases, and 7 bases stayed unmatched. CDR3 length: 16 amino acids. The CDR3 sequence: CASSSRTGKVNTEAFF. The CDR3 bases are TGCGCCAGCAGCTCCCGGACAGGGAAGGTGAACACTGAAGCTTTCTTT.

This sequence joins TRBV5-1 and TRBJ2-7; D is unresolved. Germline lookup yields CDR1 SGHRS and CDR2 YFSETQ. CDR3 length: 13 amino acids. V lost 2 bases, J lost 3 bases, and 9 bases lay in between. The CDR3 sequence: CASSFDQDYEQYF. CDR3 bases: TGCGCCAGCAGCTTTGATCAGGACTACGAGCAGTACTTC.

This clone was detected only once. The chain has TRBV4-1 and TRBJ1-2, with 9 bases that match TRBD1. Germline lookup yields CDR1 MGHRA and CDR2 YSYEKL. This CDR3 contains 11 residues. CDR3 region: CGQGGEDGYTF. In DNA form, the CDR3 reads TGCGGACAGGGGGGTGAGGATGGCTACACCTTC.

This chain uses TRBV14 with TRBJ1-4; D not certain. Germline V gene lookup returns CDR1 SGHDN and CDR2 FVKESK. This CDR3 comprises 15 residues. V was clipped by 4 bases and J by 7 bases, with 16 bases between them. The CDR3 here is CASSPLGDLGEKLFF. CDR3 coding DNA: TGTGCCAGCAGCCCACTCGGGGATTTGGGTGAAAAACTGTTTTTT.

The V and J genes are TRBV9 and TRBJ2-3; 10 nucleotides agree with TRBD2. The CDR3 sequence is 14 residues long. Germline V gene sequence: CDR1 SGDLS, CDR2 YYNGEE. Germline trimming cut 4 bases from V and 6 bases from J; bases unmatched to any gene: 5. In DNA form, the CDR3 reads TGTGCCAGCAGCCCCAGCGGGGGGGTTGATACGCAGTATTTT. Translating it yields CASSPSGGVDTQYF. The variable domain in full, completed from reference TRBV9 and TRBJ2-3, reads DSGVTQTPKHLITATGQRVTLRCSPRSGDLSVYWYQQSLDQGLQFLIQYYNGEERAKGNILERFSAQQFPDLHSELNLSSLELGDSALYFCASSPSGGVDTQYFGPGTRLTVL.

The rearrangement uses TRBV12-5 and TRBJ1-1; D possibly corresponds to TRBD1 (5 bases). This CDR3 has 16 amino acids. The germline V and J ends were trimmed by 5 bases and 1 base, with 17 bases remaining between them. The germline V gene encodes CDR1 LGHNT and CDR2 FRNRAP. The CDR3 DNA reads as TGTGCTAGTGGTCTATATAGACAGAACTGGAACACTGAAGCTTTCTTT. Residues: CASGLYRQNWNTEAFF.

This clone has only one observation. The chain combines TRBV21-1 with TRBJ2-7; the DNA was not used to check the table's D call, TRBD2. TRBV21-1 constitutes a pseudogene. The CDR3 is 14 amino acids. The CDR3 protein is CASSKDVGAYEQYF. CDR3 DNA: TGTGCCAGCAGCAAAGATGTAGGAGCCTACGAGCAGTACTTC.

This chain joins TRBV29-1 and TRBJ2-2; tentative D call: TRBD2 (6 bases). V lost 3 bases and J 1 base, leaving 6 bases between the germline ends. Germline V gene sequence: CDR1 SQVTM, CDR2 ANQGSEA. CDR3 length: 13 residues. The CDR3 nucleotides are TGCAGCGTTGACGGGAGGAACACCGGGGAGCTGTTTTTT. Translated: CSVDGRNTGELFF.

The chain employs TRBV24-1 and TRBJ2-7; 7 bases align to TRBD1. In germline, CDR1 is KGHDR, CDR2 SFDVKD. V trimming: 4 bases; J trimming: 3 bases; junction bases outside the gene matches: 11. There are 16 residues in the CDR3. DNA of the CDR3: TGTGCCACCAGTGACCGACGGGACAGTTCCATCTACGAGCAGTACTTC. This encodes CATSDRRDSSIYEQYF.

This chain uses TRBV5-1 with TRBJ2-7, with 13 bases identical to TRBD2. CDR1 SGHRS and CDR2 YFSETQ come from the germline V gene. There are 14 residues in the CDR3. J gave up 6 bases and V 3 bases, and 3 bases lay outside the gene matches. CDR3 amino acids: CASSSGLAGTEQYF. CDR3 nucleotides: TGCGCCAGCAGCTCGGGACTAGCGGGAACCGAGCAGTACTTC. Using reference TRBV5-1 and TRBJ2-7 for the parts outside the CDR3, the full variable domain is KAGVTQTPRYLIKTRGQQVTLSCSPISGHRSVSWYQQTPGQGLQFLFEYFSETQRNKGNFPGRFSGRQFSNSRSEMNVSTLELGDSALYLCASSSGLAGTEQYFGPGTRLTVT.

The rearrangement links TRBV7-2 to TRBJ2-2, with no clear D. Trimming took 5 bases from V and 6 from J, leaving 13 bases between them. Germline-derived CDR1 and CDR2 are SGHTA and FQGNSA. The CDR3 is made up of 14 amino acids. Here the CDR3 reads CASSHASGSGELFF. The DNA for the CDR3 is TGTGCCAGCAGCCACGCCTCGGGTTCCGGGGAGCTGTTTTTT.

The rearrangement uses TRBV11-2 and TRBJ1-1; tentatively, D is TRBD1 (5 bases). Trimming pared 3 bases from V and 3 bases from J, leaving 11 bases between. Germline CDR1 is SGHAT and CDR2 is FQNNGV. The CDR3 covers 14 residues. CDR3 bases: TGTGCCAGCAGCTTCCAGGGCGGGGACACTGAAGCTTTCTTT. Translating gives CASSFQGGDTEAFF. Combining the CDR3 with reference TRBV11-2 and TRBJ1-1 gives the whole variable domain EAGVAQSPRYKIIEKRQSVAFWCNPISGHATLYWYQQILGQGPKLLIQFQNNGVVDDSQLPKDRFSAERLKGVDSTLKIQPAKLEDSAVYLCASSFQGGDTEAFFGQGTRLTVV.